This entry lists 22 T cell receptor beta chains sequenced from one sample in a study of CD8+ T cells in alopecia areata. Treatment described: oral pan-JAK inhibitor, 5-10 mg twice daily. cDNA reverse transcribed from extracted RNA served as the sequencing template. Assay: immunoSEQ multiplex PCR; the TCRdb copy retains only in-frame clones and omits some. Altogether roughly 120,000 clones are present, roughly 60% being singletons, with the ten largest covering approximately 31%. Sequenced here: CD8+ T cells sorted from blood, sampled at week 4, from a patient treated with tofacitinib. Receptors were obtained from a human donor with alopecia areata.

This chain connects TRBV4-1 to TRBJ1-2; D unclear. The CDR3 sequence is 15 residues long. Germline V CDR1 and CDR2: MGHRA, YSYEKL. Trimming removed 0 bases at V and 3 bases at J, with 11 bases between. This CDR3 is CASSQDLGIDYGYTF. In nucleotides, the CDR3 is TGCGCCAGCAGCCAAGATCTGGGGATAGACTATGGCTACACCTTC.

The V call is TRBV7-8, the J call TRBJ1-2; D is uncertain. V shed 5 bases and J shed 6 bases, with 10 bases lying between them. From germline, CDR1 is SGHVS and CDR2 FQNEAQ. The CDR3 runs 12 residues. The CDR3 nucleotides are TGTGCCAGCAGCCCTACCTACAATGGCTACACCTTC. This translates into CASSPTYNGYTF. The variable domain in full, completed from reference TRBV7-8 and TRBJ1-2, reads GAGVSQSPRYKVAKRGQDVALRCDPISGHVSLFWYQQALGQGPEFLTYFQNEAQLDKSGLPSDRFFAERPEGSVSTLKIQRTQQEDSAVYLCASSPTYNGYTFGSGTRLTVV.

This clone was detected only a few times. J is TRBJ2-2 and V is TRBV7-9, with D perhaps matching TRBD1 (5 bases). Germline V gene lookup returns CDR1 SEHNR and CDR2 FQNEAQ (reference sequence). Trimming removed 5 bases at V and 6 bases at J, with 10 bases between. The CDR3 sequence is 13 residues long. CDR3: CASSPKGAGELFF. The DNA for the CDR3 is TGTGCCAGCAGCCCGAAAGGGGCCGGGGAGCTGTTTTTT.

The rearrangement joins TRBV13 to TRBJ1-5, with no clear D. Looked up from germline, CDR1 is PRHDT and CDR2 is FYEKMQ (reference sequence). V was pared by 0 bases and J by 7 bases, with 4 bases between. This CDR3 region has 12 residues. As DNA, the CDR3 is TGTGCCAGCAGCTTAGGCGGACAGCCCCAGCATTTT. Residues: CASSLGGQPQHF.

V is TRBV25-1 and J is TRBJ2-6; D unresolved. The CDR3 runs to 17 residues. Germline V lookup: CDR1 MGHDK, CDR2 SYGVNS. V was trimmed by 5 bases and J by 2 bases, leaving 16 bases between them. CDR3 DNA sequence: TGTGCCAGCAGTTTGGGTTTCAAGGTGACTGGGGCCAACGTCCTGACTTTC. It translates to CASSLGFKVTGANVLTF. Together with reference TRBV25-1 and TRBJ2-6, the CDR3 gives the full variable domain: EADIYQTPRYLVIGTGKKITLECSQTMGHDKMYWYQQDPGMELHLIHYSYGVNSTEKGDLSSESTVSRIRTEHFPLTLESARPSHTSQYLCASSLGFKVTGANVLTFGAGSRLTVL.

The chain recombines TRBV29-1 with TRBJ1-1; 9 nucleotides align to TRBD1. The CDR3 is 13 amino acids. Germline lookup yields CDR1 SQVTM and CDR2 ANQGSEA. The CDR3 DNA reads as TGCGGCGGACAGGGGAGCGTGAACACTGAAGCTTTCTTT. Its protein is CGGQGSVNTEAFF.

This clone showed up just a few times. The rearrangement uses TRBV4-1 and TRBJ1-1; TRBD1 matches at 7 bases. Per germline, CDR1 MGHRA and CDR2 YSYEKL. The CDR3 has 16 residues. With V trimmed by 5 bases and J by 0 bases, 9 bases remained unmatched. This chain's CDR3 is CASSLRDSVVNTEAFF. Here the CDR3 DNA reads TGCGCCAGCAGCTTACGGGACAGTGTAGTGAACACTGAAGCTTTCTTT.

This clone was counted a few times. The DNA for the CDR3 is TGTGCCAGCAGGACAGGGGGACAGCCCCAGCATTTT. It codes for CASRTGGQPQHF. The chain is built from TRBV25-1 and TRBJ1-5, with 9 bases fitting TRBD1. The CDR3 has 12 amino acids. Germline V gene data show CDR1 as MGHDK and CDR2 as SYGVNS. Unmatched junction bases numbered 1, after V lost 6 bases and J lost 7 bases.

The gene calls are TRBV6-5 and TRBJ1-2, with D maybe TRBD1 (5 bases). The CDR3 is 13 amino acids. Between the trimmed V and J ends, which lost 2 bases and 7 bases, there was a span of 11 bases. Germline V gene lookup returns CDR1 MNHEY and CDR2 SVGAGI. In DNA, the CDR3 is TGTGCCAGCAGTTACGGCCAGGGAGGTGGCTACACCTTC. Translating gives CASSYGQGGGYTF.

This clone showed up just a few times. This chain links TRBV15 with TRBJ2-7, with 8 bases that match TRBD1. The CDR3 is 19 amino acids. Germline lookup yields CDR1 LNHNV and CDR2 YYDKDF (reference sequence). V dropped 3 bases and J dropped 1; count of bases not matched to a gene: 17. CDR3 DNA sequence: TGTGCCACCAGCAGGCGCAGCTCCCTCGGACAGGGACGATCCTACGAGCAGTACTTC. This encodes CATSRRSSLGQGRSYEQYF.

The chain couples TRBV11-2 to TRBJ2-6, with D hard to call. Trimming removed 0 bases from V and 0 bases from J, with 12 bases in between. This CDR3 contains 18 residues. CDR1 and CDR2 (germline): SGHAT, FQNNGV. The CDR3 reads CASSLDSWGRSGANVLTF. The CDR3 nucleotides read TGTGCCAGCAGCTTAGATTCCTGGGGTCGCTCTGGGGCCAACGTCCTGACTTTC.

CDR3 nucleotide sequence: TGTGCCAGCAGCTTAGCAGGGCCGGGAGAGACCCAGTACTTC. Amino acids: CASSLAGPGETQYF. This chain uses TRBV7-3 with TRBJ2-5; D might be TRBD1 (5 bases). Trimming took 2 bases from V and 4 from J, leaving 11 bases between them. Per germline, CDR1 SGHTA and CDR2 FQGTGA. The CDR3 is 14 amino acids.

This chain connects TRBV4-2 to TRBJ1-2; D unresolved. V was pared by 0 bases and J by 5 bases, with 19 bases between. CDR3 size: 17 residues. Germline V lookup: CDR1 LGHNA, CDR2 YNFKEQ. CDR3 loop: CASSQEVTASGRYGYTF. DNA for the CDR3: TGTGCCAGCAGCCAAGAGGTAACTGCATCGGGCAGATATGGCTACACCTTC.

This clone has more than one count but fewer than ten. The genes are TRBV29-1 and TRBJ2-1, with D possibly being TRBD1 or TRBD2 (5 bases each). The CDR3 is made up of 18 amino acids. Germline CDR1 is SQVTM and CDR2 is ANQGSEA. Trimming pared 3 bases from V and 4 bases from J, leaving 25 bases between. Here the CDR3 reads CSVDGDRRRPYSYNEQFF. CDR3 DNA: TGCAGCGTTGATGGGGACCGACGACGCCCCTACTCGTACAATGAGCAGTTCTTC.

V gene TRBV6-1 combines with J gene TRBJ1-2; 7 bases fit TRBD1. The germline V gene encodes CDR1 MNHNS and CDR2 SASEGT. The CDR3 covers 18 residues. J gave up 1 base and V 6 bases, and 17 bases lay outside the gene matches. CDR3 nucleotide sequence: TGTGCCAGCAGAGAACCAACAAACAGGGGAGATTGTAACTATGGCTACACCTTC. Translated, it gives CASREPTNRGDCNYGYTF.

This clone was observed a few times. The chain uses TRBV5-6 and TRBJ2-1; no clear D. The V gene's germline CDR1 is SGHDT and CDR2 YYEEEE. The CDR3 spans 11 residues. The V gene lost 2 bases and the J gene lost 12 bases, with 9 bases spanning the gap. CDR3 in amino acids: CASSLAKRQFF. The CDR3 region has the DNA TGTGCCAGCAGCTTAGCGAAGAGGCAGTTCTTC.

The V call is TRBV18, the J call TRBJ2-1; D call uncertain. Trimming pared 3 bases from V and 8 bases from J, leaving 11 bases between. The V gene's germline CDR1 is KGHSH and CDR2 LQKENI. The CDR3 has 13 amino acids. The CDR3 is CASSPGFGYEQFF. CDR3 coding DNA: TGTGCCAGCTCACCTGGGTTTGGGTATGAGCAGTTCTTC. Based on the CDR3 plus reference TRBV18 and TRBJ2-1, the full variable domain is NAGVMQNPRHLVRRRGQEARLRCSPMKGHSHVYWYRQLPEEGLKFMVYLQKENIIDESGMPKERFSAEFPKEGPSILRIQQVVRGDSAAYFCASSPGFGYEQFFGPGTRLTVL.

The rearrangement uses TRBV9 and TRBJ2-7; 10 positions agree with TRBD1. In germline, CDR1 is SGDLS, CDR2 YYNGEE. V lost 0 bases to trimming and J lost 3 bases; unmatched junction nucleotides: 3. The CDR3 has 15 residues. The CDR3 nucleotides are TGTGCCAGCAGCGTAGAAGGGACAGGGGACTACGAGCAGTACTTC. Translated: CASSVEGTGDYEQYF. Filled out from reference TRBV9 and TRBJ2-7, the complete variable domain reads DSGVTQTPKHLITATGQRVTLRCSPRSGDLSVYWYQQSLDQGLQFLIQYYNGEERAKGNILERFSAQQFPDLHSELNLSSLELGDSALYFCASSVEGTGDYEQYFGPGTRLTVT.

This clone was observed a few times. This sequence joins TRBV7-2 and TRBJ2-1; D unclear. The CDR3 spans 10 residues. Trimming shortened V by 7 bases and J by 4 bases, and 2 bases separated the two germline ends. Germline CDR1 and CDR2: SGHTA and FQGNSA. For the CDR3, the DNA is TGTGCCAGCACTTACAATGAGCAGTTCTTC. As protein: CASTYNEQFF. Based on the CDR3 plus reference TRBV7-2 and TRBJ2-1, the full variable domain is GAGVSQSPSNKVTEKGKDVELRCDPISGHTALYWYRQSLGQGLEFLIYFQGNSAPDKSGLPSDRFSAERTGGSVSTLTIQRTQQEDSAVYLCASTYNEQFFGPGTRLTVL.

The chain links TRBV5-1 to TRBJ2-7; a weak D match, TRBD2 (6 bases). In germline, CDR1 is SGHRS, CDR2 YFSETQ. Deletions cut 4 bases from V and 2 bases from J, with 7 bases between. The CDR3 consists of 12 residues. The CDR3 coding sequence is TGCGCCAGCAGCCCGGGGGCCTACGAGCAGTACTTC. Translation gives CASSPGAYEQYF.

The chain combines TRBV10-3 with TRBJ2-5; 13 nucleotides match TRBD2. Unmatched junction bases numbered 7, after V lost 8 bases and J lost 4 bases. This CDR3 comprises 15 residues. CDR1 ENHRY and CDR2 SYGVKD come from the germline V gene. The CDR3 here is CAIGLAGAGGETQYF. The CDR3 DNA follows: TGTGCCATCGGACTAGCGGGGGCCGGAGGAGAGACCCAGTACTTC.

This rearrangement joins TRBV29-1 to TRBJ2-2; 7 bases are a match to TRBD1. The germline V gene encodes CDR1 SQVTM and CDR2 ANQGSEA. CDR3 length: 13 amino acids. After removal of 3 bases from V and 4 bases from J, the junction contained 2 bases not matched to a gene. The CDR3 loop is CSVDGQVTGELFF. The CDR3, as DNA: TGCAGCGTTGATGGACAGGTCACCGGGGAGCTGTTTTTT.